This T cell receptor (beta chain) derives from a study of regulatory T cells in long-lasting Graves disease. Time point indicated: newly diagnosed GD, antithyroid drugs for less than 3 months. PBMC-extracted RNA yielded the TCR library. Both iRepertoire HTBI primers and Arm-PCR of CDR3 regions were used to build the TCR beta libraries. Authors' processing steps: Analysis of the samples identified around 64 TRBV and 14 TRBJ segments. One entry per CDR3 protein results from TCRdb running MiXCR on the multiplex PCR reads. These V and J calls are TCRdb output, not the study's own analysis. The data hold about 430,000 distinct CDR3 sequences, with 15% observed a single time. The J segment lost 4 bases and the V segment lost 5 bases, leaving 6 bases of the junction unmatched. Germline CDR1 reads LNHDA; CDR2 reads SQIVND (reference sequence). CDR3 length: 15 residues. This clonotype was seen repeatedly, ten times or more.

The same specimen was also included in a second study, on T cells in Graves' hyperthyroidism and ophthalmopathy. That paper states: Carried out on the TCR CDR3, a first-round RT-PCR used the HTBI primer set.

The V and J genes are TRBV19 and TRBJ1-5; TRBD1 matches 9 bases. The material was peripheral blood mononuclear cells (PBMCs), obtained at new diagnosis, from a patient treated with antithyroid drugs. This receptor was taken from a woman between 35 and 50 years old with Graves disease. The CDR3 spells CASSVDRGGNQPQHF. The CDR3 DNA sequence: TGTGCCAGTAGTGTGGACAGGGGAGGAAATCAGCCCCAGCATTTT.